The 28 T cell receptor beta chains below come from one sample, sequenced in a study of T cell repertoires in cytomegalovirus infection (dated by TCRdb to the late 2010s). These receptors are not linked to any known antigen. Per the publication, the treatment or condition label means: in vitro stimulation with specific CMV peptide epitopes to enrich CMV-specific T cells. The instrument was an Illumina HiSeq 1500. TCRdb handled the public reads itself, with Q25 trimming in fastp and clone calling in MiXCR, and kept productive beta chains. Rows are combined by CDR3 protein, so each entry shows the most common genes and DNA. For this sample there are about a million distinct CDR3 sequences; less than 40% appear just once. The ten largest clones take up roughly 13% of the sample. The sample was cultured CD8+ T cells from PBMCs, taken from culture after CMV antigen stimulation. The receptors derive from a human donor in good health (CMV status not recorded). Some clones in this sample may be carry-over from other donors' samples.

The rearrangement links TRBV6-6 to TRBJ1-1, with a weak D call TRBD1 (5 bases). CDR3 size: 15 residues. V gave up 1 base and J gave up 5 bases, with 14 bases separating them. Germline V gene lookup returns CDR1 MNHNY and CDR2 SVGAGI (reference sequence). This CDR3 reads CASSYYPAEGTEAFF. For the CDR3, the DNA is TGTGCCAGCAGTTACTACCCAGCCGAGGGGACTGAAGCTTTCTTT.

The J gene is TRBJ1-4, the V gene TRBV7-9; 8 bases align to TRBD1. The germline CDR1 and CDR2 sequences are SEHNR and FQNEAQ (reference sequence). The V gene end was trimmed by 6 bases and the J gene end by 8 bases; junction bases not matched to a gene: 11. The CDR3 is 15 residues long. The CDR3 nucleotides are TGTGCCAGCAGTCCAATGACAGGGGCGAGAGAAAAACTGTTTTTT. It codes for CASSPMTGAREKLFF.

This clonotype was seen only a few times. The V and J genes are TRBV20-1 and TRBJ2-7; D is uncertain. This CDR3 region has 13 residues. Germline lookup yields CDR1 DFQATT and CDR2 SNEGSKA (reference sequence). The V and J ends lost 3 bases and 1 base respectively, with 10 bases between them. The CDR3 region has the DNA TGCAGTGCTAGGGTGGACGCATCCTACGAGCAGTACTTC. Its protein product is CSARVDASYEQYF.

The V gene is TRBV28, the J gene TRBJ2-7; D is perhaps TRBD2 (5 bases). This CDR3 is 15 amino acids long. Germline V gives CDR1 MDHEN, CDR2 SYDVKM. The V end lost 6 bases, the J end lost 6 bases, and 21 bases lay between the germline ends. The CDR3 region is CASSPGPGHRGEQYV. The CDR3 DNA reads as TGTGCCAGCAGCCCGGGTCCGGGCCACCGGGGCGAGCAGTACGTC.

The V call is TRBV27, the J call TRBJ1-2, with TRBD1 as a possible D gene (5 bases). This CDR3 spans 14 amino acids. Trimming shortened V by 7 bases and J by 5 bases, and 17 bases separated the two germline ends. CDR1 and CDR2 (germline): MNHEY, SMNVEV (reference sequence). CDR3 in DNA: TGTGCCAGCAAAAGTGTTGGGGCCGGGTATGGCTACACCTTC. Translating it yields CASKSVGAGYGYTF.

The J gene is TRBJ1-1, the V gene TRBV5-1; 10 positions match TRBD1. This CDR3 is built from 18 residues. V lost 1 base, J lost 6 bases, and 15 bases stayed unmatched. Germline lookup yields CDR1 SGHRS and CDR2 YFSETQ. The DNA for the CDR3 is TGCGCCAGCAGCTTGCCCAGGGACAGGGGCGCTGAAGGGGCTGAAGCTTTCTTT. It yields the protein CASSLPRDRGAEGAEAFF.

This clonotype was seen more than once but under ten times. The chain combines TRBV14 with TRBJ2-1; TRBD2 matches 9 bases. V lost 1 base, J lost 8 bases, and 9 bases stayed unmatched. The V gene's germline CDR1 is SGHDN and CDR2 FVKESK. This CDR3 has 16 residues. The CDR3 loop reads CASSQVVAGAGDEQFF. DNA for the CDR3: TGTGCCAGCAGCCAAGTAGTAGCGGGGGCTGGCGATGAGCAGTTCTTC.

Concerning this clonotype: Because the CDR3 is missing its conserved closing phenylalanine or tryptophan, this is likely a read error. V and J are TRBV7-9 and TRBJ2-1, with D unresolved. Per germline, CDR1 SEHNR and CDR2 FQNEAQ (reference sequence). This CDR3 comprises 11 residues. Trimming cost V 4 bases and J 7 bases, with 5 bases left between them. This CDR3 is CASSSTNEQFS. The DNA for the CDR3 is TGTGCCAGCAGCTCCACTAATGAGCAGTTCTCC.

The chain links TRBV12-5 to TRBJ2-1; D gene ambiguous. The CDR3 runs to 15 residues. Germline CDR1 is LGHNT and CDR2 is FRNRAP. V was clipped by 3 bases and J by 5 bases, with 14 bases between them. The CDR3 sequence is CASGLVSSGDNEQFF. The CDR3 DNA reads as TGTGCTAGTGGTTTAGTTTCGTCTGGGGACAATGAGCAGTTCTTC. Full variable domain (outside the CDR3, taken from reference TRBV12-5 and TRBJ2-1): DARVTQTPRHKVTEMGQEVTMRCQPILGHNTVFWYRQTMMQGLELLAYFRNRAPLDDSGMPKDRFSAEMPDATLATLKIQPSEPRDSAVYFCASGLVSSGDNEQFFGPGTRLTVL.

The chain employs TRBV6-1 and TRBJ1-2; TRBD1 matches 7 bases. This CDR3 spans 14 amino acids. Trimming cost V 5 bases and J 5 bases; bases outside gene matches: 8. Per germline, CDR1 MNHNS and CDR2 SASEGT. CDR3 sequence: CASSHPGTVYGYTF. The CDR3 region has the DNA TGTGCCAGCAGTCACCCGGGGACAGTTTATGGCTACACCTTC.

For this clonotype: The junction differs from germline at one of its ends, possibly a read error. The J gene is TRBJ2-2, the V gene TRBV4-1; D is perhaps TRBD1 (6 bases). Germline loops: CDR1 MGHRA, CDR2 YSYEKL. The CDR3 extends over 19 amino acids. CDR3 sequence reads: CVSSQVTVLGAPNTGELFF. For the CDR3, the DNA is TGCGTCAGCAGCCAAGTGACGGTCTTGGGGGCACCGAACACCGGGGAGCTGTTTTTT.

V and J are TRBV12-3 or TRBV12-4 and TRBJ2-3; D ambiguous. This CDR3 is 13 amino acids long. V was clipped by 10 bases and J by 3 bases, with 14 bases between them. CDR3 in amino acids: CATPSHSTDTQYF. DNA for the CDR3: TGTGCCACCCCTAGTCATAGTACAGATACGCAGTATTTT.

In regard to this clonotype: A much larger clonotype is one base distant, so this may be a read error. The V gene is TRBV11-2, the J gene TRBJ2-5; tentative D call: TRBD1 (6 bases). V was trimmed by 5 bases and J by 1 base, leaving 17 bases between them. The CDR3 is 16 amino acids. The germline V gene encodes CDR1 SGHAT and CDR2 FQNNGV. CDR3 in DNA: TGTGCCAGCAGCCTGGGGGCGTGCAACTCCCAAGAGACCCAGTACTTC. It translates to CASSLGACNSQETQYF.

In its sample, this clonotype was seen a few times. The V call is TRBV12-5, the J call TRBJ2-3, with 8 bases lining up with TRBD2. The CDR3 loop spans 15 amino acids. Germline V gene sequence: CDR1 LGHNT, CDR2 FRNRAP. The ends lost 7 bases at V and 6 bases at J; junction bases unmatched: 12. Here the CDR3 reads CASAEVAGTYDTQYF. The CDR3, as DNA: TGTGCTAGTGCCGAGGTAGCGGGGACCTACGATACGCAGTATTTT.

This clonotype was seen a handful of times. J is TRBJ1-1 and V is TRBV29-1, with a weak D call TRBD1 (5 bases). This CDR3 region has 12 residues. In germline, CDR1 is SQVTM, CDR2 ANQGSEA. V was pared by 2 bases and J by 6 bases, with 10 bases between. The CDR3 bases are TGCAGCGTTGAACGAGGGGATGCTGAAGCTTTCTTT. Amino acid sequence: CSVERGDAEAFF.

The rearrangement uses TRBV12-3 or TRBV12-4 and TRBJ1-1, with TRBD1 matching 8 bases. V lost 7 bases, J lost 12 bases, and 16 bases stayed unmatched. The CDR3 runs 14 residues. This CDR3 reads CASTPGGRAFEPFF. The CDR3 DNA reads TGTGCCAGCACCCCAGGGGGCAGAGCTTTCGAACCTTTCTTT.

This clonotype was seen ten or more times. The CDR3 nucleotides are TGTGCCAGCAGCGGGGGGGAGGGTTCCTACGAGCAGTACTTC. This sequence encodes CASSGGEGSYEQYF. The rearrangement joins TRBV7-6 to TRBJ2-7; TRBD2 aligns across 7 bases. The CDR3 spans 14 residues. Germline V CDR1 and CDR2: SGHVS, FNYEAQ. V gave up 5 bases and J gave up 1 base; unmatched junction bases: 5.

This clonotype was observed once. CDR3 bases: TGTGCCAGCAGTTACGGACACCTTAACGCTGAAGCTTTCTTT. Its protein is CASSYGHLNAEAFF. The J gene is TRBJ1-1, the V gene TRBV6-5, with TRBD1 as a possible D gene (5 bases). The CDR3 sequence is 14 residues long. Germline V CDR1 and CDR2: MNHEY, SVGAGI. Trimming took 2 bases from V and 6 from J, leaving 13 bases between them.

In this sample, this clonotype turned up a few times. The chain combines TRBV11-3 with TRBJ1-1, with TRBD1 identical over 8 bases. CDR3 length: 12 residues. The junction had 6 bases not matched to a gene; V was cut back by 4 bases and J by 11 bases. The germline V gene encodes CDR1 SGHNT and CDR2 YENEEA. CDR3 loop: CASSSKTGEAFF. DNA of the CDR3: TGTGCCAGCAGCTCAAAGACAGGGGAGGCTTTCTTT.

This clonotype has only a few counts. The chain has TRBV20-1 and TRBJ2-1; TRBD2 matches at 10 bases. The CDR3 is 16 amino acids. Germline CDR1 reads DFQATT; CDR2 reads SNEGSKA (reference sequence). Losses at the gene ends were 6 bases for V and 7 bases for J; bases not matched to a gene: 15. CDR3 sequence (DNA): TGCAGTGCCTCTTCCCTTCAGCGGGGGGGCGTTAATGAGCAGTTCTTC. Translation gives CSASSLQRGGVNEQFF.

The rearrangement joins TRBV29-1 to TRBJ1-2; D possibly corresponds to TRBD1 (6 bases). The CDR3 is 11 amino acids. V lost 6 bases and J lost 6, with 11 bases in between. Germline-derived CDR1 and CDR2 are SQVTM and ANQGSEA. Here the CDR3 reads CSVLRTDGYTF. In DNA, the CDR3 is TGCAGCGTCCTACGGACAGATGGCTACACCTTC. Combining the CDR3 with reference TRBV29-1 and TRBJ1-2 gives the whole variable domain SAVISQKPSRDICQRGTSLTIQCQVDSQVTMMFWYRQQPGQSLTLIATANQGSEATYESGFVIDKFPISRPNLTFSTLTVSNMSPEDSSIYLCSVLRTDGYTFGSGTRLTVV.

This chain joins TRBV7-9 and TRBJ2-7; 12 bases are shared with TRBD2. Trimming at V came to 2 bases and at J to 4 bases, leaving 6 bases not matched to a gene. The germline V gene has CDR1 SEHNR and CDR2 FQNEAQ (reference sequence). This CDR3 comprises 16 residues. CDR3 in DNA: TGTGCCAGCAGCTTACTAGCGGGGGGGCATGGGTACGAGCAGTACTTC. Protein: CASSLLAGGHGYEQYF. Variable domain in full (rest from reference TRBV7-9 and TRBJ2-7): DTGVSQNPRHKITKRGQNVTFRCDPISEHNRLYWYRQTLGQGPEFLTYFQNEAQLEKSRLLSDRFSAERPKGSFSTLEIQRTEQGDSAMYLCASSLLAGGHGYEQYFGPGTRLTVT.

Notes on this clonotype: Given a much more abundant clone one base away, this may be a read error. DNA of the CDR3: TGTGTGGCCCGGCGGGGTGCGGGGGAGCAGTACTTC. Its protein is CVARRGAGEQYF. The chain couples TRBV7-6 to TRBJ2-7, with D possibly matching TRBD2 (6 bases). Germline V CDR1 and CDR2: SGHVS, FNYEAQ. CDR3 size: 12 residues.

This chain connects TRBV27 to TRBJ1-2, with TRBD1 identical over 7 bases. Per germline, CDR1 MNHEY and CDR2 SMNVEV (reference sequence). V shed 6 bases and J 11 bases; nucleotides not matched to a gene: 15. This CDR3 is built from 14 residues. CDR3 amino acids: CASRTSGDRQKYTF. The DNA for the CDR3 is TGTGCCAGCAGGACCTCGGGGGACAGACAAAAATACACCTTC.

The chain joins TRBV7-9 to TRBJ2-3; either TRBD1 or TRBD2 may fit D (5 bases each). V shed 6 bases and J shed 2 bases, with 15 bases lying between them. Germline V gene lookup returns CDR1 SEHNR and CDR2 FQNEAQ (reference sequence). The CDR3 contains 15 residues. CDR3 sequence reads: CASRFPGTTTDTQYF. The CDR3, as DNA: TGTGCCAGCAGATTTCCCGGGACCACCACAGATACGCAGTATTTT.

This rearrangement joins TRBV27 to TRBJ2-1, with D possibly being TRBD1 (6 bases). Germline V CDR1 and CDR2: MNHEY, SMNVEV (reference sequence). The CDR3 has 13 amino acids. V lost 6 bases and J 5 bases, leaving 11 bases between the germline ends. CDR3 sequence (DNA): TGTGCCAGCAGCAGGACAGCCAACAATGAGCAGTTCTTC. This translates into CASSRTANNEQFF.

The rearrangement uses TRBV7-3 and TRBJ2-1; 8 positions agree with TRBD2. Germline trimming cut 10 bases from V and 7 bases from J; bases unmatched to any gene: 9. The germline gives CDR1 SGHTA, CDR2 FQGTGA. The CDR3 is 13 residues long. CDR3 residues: CANNPPGGNEQFF. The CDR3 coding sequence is TGTGCCAACAACCCCCCGGGAGGGAATGAGCAGTTCTTC.

CDR3 bases: TGTGCCAGCAGCTTCCGGGCCTATCTAGAGAACGGGGAGCTGTTTTTT. Residues: CASSFRAYLENGELFF. V is TRBV7-8 and J is TRBJ2-2, with D uncertain. In germline, CDR1 is SGHVS, CDR2 FQNEAQ. Between the trimmed V and J ends, which lost 3 bases and 7 bases, there was a span of 18 bases. The CDR3 has 16 amino acids.